This note documents a single TCR beta chain sequence. The antigen it recognizes is unknown. No clone much larger than this one lies a single base away; base qualities are absent. The sample originates from a study of blood T cell repertoires in COVID-19 (TCRdb year 2020). General notes on the study: The collaborator samples originated in the United States, Italy and Spain and spanned the acute and convalescent phases of COVID-19. Where available, HLA class I and class II types were obtained from metadata supplied by the sample provider rather than from assay-based typing. The repertoires were made available in a free public database intended to serve as a resource for research on the immune response to SARS-CoV-2. The prospective study material was composed of cDNA or gDNA derived from T cells, B-cell-depleted T cells, or PBMCs. The samples were drawn from the first 160 participants of the ongoing ImmuneRACE study and from more than 1,000 subjects provided by 6 global collaborators. Subjects who had been exposed to COVID-19, were actively infected with it, or had recovered from it provided the deeply sampled blood TCRbeta repertoires that made up the dataset. A de-identified subject ID, COVID-19 status, age in years and sex were almost always included in the sample metadata. The study at large found these results: Clinical and demographic metadata were provided uncurated, with the amount varying by source and participant.

V and J are trimmed by 4 bases and 7 bases, and the gene matches miss 7 bases of the junction. The CDR1 and CDR2 encoded by the germline V gene are ENHRY and SYGVKD. Measured from the cysteine to the phenylalanine, the CDR3 is 16 residues long. The only DNA kept is the CDR3, 48 bases in frame from the first base. TCRbeta CDR3 regions were amplified from genomic DNA using the immunoSEQ Assay, a bias-controlled multiplex PCR. The authors' pipeline ran thus. Within the assay, amplification of reference gene primers was used to estimate how many nucleated cells each sample contained. To quantify the absolute abundance of each unique TCRbeta CDR3 rearrangement, sequence reads were collapsed and filtered. For each sample, productive Simpson clonality was calculated as the square root of Simpson's diversity index across productive rearrangements. In its TCRdb copy, this immuneACCESS table keeps in-frame sequences only and misses some clones. Where compared with another copy, unresolved V genes explain less than half of these, and the others have no known cause. Clonal size and the V and J genes are those of that table, whereas D and trimming came from the DNA. The sample contains 150,000 to 200,000 clones, approximately 82% of them found a single time. The ten most abundant clones make up 7% of the sample.

One collaborating source in Seattle enrolled patients while the patients were actively infected and followed the patients over time throughout the course of disease. Whole blood was collected in K2EDTA tubes by collaborating institutions according to the institutions' own protocols. Collaborator samples were shipped for TCRbeta analysis as frozen whole blood, isolated PBMCs, or DNA extracted from either sample type. The sample consisted of peripheral blood. The chain uses TRBV10-3 and TRBJ2-1, and TRBD2 aligns with 13 junction nucleotides. This receptor was identified in a woman in her thirties or forties with COVID-19, enrolled during active disease. The DNA is TGTGCCATCAGTGGGAAAACTAGCGGGGGGGCAAATGAGCAGTTCTTC. This is translated as CAISGKTSGGANEQFF.